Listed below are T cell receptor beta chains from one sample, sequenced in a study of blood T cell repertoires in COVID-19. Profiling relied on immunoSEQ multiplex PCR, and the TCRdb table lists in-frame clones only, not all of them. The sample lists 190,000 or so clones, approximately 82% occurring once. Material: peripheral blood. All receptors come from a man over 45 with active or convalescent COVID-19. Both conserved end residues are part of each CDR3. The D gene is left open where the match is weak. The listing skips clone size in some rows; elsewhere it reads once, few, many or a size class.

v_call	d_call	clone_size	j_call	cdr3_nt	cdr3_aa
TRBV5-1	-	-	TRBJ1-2	TGCGCCAGCACACCAGGCAGTAACTATGGCTACACCTTC	CASTPGSNYGYTF
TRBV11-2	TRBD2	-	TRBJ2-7	TGTGCCAGCAGCTTAGAAGGGATAGGTAGCGGGAGTTACGAGCAGTACTTC	CASSLEGIGSGSYEQYF
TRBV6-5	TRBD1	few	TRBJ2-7	TGTGCCAGCACCGCTTACGGGACAGAACACTACGAGCAGTACTTC	CASTAYGTEHYEQYF
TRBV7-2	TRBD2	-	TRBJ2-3	TGTGCCAGCAGTGAGCGGGGGACTCAGTATTTT	CASSERGTQYF
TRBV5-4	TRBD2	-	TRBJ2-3	TGTGCCAGCAGCTTAGGGACTAGCGGGGTCCGCACAGATACGCAGTATTTT	CASSLGTSGVRTDTQYF
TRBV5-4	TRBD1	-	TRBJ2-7	TGTGCCAGCAGCGAGGGGGCTGGCGGTAACTACGAGCAGTACTTC	CASSEGAGGNYEQYF
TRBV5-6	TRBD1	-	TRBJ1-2	TGTGCCAGCAGCCCGGGGACAGGGTTGAACTATGGCTACACCTTC	CASSPGTGLNYGYTF
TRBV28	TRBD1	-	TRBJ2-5	TGTGCCAGCAGTTCCCGCGACAGGGGGCAAGAGACCCAGTACTTC	CASSSRDRGQETQYF
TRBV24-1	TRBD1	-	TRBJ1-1	TGTGCCACCAGTGATTCGGCGCGCAGGGGGCCCACAGTGCGGGGTAACACTGAAGCTTTCTTT	CATSDSARRGPTVRGNTEAFF
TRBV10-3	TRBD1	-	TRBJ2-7	TGTGCCATCAGACCCGGGACAGGGGTGAACGAGCAGTACTTC	CAIRPGTGVNEQYF
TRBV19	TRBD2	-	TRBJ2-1	TGTGCCAGTAGTATGGCGGGGGGGCCCGATGAGCAGTTCTTC	CASSMAGGPDEQFF
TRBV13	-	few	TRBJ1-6	TGTGCCAGCAGCTCCGGGACAAGGGATTCACCCCTCCACTTT	CASSSGTRDSPLHF
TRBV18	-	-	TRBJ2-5	TGTGCCAGCTCACCCGTCGGGGTGGGAGAGACCCAGTACTTC	CASSPVGVGETQYF
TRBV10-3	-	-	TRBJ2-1	TGTGCCATCTCCCCAGACAATGAGCAGTTCTTC	CAISPDNEQFF
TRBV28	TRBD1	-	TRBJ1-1	TGTGCCAGCAGTTTGACCGGGACAGGGGTCGAAGCTTTCTTT	CASSLTGTGVEAFF
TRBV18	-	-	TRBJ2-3	TGTGCCAGCTCACCGACCGGGAAAAACACAGATACGCAGTATTTT	CASSPTGKNTDTQYF
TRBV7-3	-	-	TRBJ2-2	TGTGCCAGCAGCTTATGGCAAGCGGGCACCGGGGAGCTGTTTTTT	CASSLWQAGTGELFF
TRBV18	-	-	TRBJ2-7	TGTGCCAGCTCACCACGGGCTACGTCTGCCTACGAGCAGTACTTC	CASSPRATSAYEQYF
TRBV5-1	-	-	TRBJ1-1	TGCGCCAGCAGAAATTGGGGGGGCGCAGGGTCCACTGAAGCTTTCTTT	CASRNWGGAGSTEAFF
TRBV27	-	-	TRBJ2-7	TGTGCCAGCAGTTTATCAGCGGATTACGAGCAGTACTTC	CASSLSADYEQYF
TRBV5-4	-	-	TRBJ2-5	TGTGCCAGCAGCTTGAGCCCAGGCCAAGAGACCCAGTACTTC	CASSLSPGQETQYF
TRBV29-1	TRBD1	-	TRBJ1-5	TGCAGCGTTTCCGGGACAGGGGGTAACAATCAGCCCCAGCATTTT	CSVSGTGGNNQPQHF
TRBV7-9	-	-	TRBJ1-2	TGTGCCAGCAGCCGCCCCGGGGCAGGGGTGAGCTATGGCTACACCTTC	CASSRPGAGVSYGYTF
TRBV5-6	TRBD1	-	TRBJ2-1	TGTGCCAGCAGCTTGGGTCGGGCAGGGGGCCGAAATGAGCAGTTCTTC	CASSLGRAGGRNEQFF
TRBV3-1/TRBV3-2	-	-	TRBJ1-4	TGTGCCAGCAGCCAGTTTTACCGGTCTAATGAAAAACTGTTTTTT	CASSQFYRSNEKLFF
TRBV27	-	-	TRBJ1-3	TGTGCCAGCAGTTTACAGGGTGCTGGAAACACCATATATTTT	CASSLQGAGNTIYF